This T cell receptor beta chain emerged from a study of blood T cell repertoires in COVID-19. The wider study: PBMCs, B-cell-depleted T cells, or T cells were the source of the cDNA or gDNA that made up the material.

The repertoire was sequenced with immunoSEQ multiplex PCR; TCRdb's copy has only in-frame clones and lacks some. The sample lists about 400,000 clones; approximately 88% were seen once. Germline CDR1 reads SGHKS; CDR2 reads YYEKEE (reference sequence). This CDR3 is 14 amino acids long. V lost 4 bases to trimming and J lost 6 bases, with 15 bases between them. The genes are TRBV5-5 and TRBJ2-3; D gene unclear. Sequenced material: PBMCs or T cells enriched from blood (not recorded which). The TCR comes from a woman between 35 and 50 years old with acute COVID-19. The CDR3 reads CASSRLRLWDTQYF. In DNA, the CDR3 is TGTGCCAGCAGCCGCCTCCGTCTATGGGATACGCAGTATTTT.